Shown below are 26 T cell receptor beta chains from a single sample sequenced in a study of chemoradiotherapy in HPV16-positive cancers. Repertoires were generated with immunoSEQ multiplex PCR, while TCRdb's copy carries only in-frame clones and drops some. The sample includes some 5,400 clones, roughly nine tenths of them seen just once. The input for sequencing was tumor tissue, taken from a patient who underwent chemoradiotherapy. Source of these receptors: a human donor with HPV-associated anogenital cancer.

The chain uses TRBV6-5 and TRBJ1-2; 7 bases fit TRBD1. V was pared by 5 bases and J by 4 bases, with 4 bases of the junction left unmatched. The length of the CDR3 is 13 residues. Germline values: CDR1 MNHEY, CDR2 SVGAGI. This CDR3 reads CASSQYRGYGYTF. The CDR3 DNA follows: TGTGCCAGCAGTCAATACAGGGGCTATGGCTACACCTTC.

CDR3 sequence (DNA): TGCAGTGCTAGCAGGGGTGAGCAGTTCTTC. The encoded protein is CSASRGEQFF. The V and J genes are TRBV20-1 and TRBJ2-1; possible D gene TRBD1, 6 bases. With 3 bases removed from V and 9 bases from J, the gap between germline ends came to 6 bases. The germline V gene encodes CDR1 DFQATT and CDR2 SNEGSKA (reference sequence). This CDR3 has 10 residues.

This clone was seen only once. The chain employs TRBV20-1 and TRBJ1-1, with D hard to call. V was cut by 1 base and J by 1 base, with 1 base left in between. Germline V gene data show CDR1 as DFQATT and CDR2 as SNEGSKA (reference sequence). The CDR3 covers 11 residues. CDR3 residues: CSARANTEAFF. CDR3 nucleotides: TGCAGTGCTAGAGCGAACACTGAAGCTTTCTTT.

This clone is termed large. CDR3 region: CASSEWPTPDSAFDGYTF. The CDR3 coding sequence is TGTGCCAGCAGTGAATGGCCGACTCCGGACAGCGCCTTTGACGGCTACACCTTC. The rearrangement joins TRBV6-1 to TRBJ1-2; weak D call: TRBD1 (6 bases). The germline V gene encodes CDR1 MNHNS and CDR2 SASEGT. Trimming took off 2 bases at V and 8 bases at J, with 27 bases between the two ends. The length of the CDR3 is 18 residues.

The chain has TRBV7-2 and TRBJ2-2; 7 positions match TRBD1. With V trimmed by 4 bases and J by 0 bases, 2 bases remained unmatched. The germline gives CDR1 SGHTA, CDR2 FQGNSA. The CDR3 runs 15 residues. In nucleotides, the CDR3 is TGTGCCAGCAGCTCCGGGACAGCGAACACCGGGGAGCTGTTTTTT. Amino acid sequence: CASSSGTANTGELFF.

Written as DNA, the CDR3 is TGTGCCAGCAGCTTAGCGGTGCTCGGCGGCACAGATACGCAGTATTTT. As protein: CASSLAVLGGTDTQYF. The rearrangement links TRBV7-9 to TRBJ2-3; D is ambiguous. Germline V gene sequence: CDR1 SEHNR, CDR2 FQNEAQ (reference sequence). With 0 bases removed from V and 1 base from J, the gap between germline ends came to 11 bases. This CDR3 region has 16 residues. Combining the CDR3 with reference TRBV7-9 and TRBJ2-3 gives the whole variable domain DTGVSQNPRHKITKRGQNVTFRCDPISEHNRLYWYRQTLGQGPEFLTYFQNEAQLEKSRLLSDRFSAERPKGSFSTLEIQRTEQGDSAMYLCASSLAVLGGTDTQYFGPGTRLTVL.

The rearrangement joins TRBV19 to TRBJ2-7; 7 nucleotides match TRBD1. From germline, CDR1 is LNHDA and CDR2 SQIVND (reference sequence). The CDR3 length is 14 residues. The DNA of the CDR3 is TGTGCTTCGAACCCCCGACAGGGCTCCTACGAGCAGTACTTC. The encoded protein is CASNPRQGSYEQYF.

V gene TRBV4-3 combines with J gene TRBJ1-3; D may be TRBD1 (5 bases). V lost 0 bases and J lost 7, with 13 bases in between. CDR3 length: 15 amino acids. Germline CDR1 and CDR2: LGHNA and YSLEER. CDR3 in amino acids: CASSQEATEANTIYF. The CDR3 coding sequence is TGCGCCAGCAGCCAAGAAGCGACAGAGGCCAACACCATATATTTT.

This sequence joins TRBV7-9 and TRBJ2-5, with a possible D match to TRBD1 (5 bases). This CDR3 comprises 15 residues. Germline V lookup: CDR1 SEHNR, CDR2 FQNEAQ (reference sequence). The V end was cut by 2 bases, the J end by 4 bases, with 14 bases between. CDR3 DNA: TGTGCCAGCAGCTTAAGGCGTGAAAGGGGAGAGACCCAGTACTTC. It encodes CASSLRRERGETQYF. The complete variable domain, with remaining parts taken from reference TRBV7-9 and TRBJ2-5, reads DTGVSQNPRHKITKRGQNVTFRCDPISEHNRLYWYRQTLGQGPEFLTYFQNEAQLEKSRLLSDRFSAERPKGSFSTLEIQRTEQGDSAMYLCASSLRRERGETQYFGPGTRLLVL.

The genes are TRBV27 and TRBJ2-5; D is ambiguous. This CDR3 comprises 14 residues. V gave up 3 bases and J gave up 5 bases, with 13 bases separating them. The germline gives CDR1 MNHEY, CDR2 SMNVEV (reference sequence). The CDR3 reads CASSLGPKWETQYF. Written as DNA, the CDR3 is TGTGCCAGCAGTTTGGGCCCGAAGTGGGAGACCCAGTACTTC.

DNA for the CDR3: TGCAGTGTCGGAAAGACCTACGAGCAGTACTTC. Residues: CSVGKTYEQYF. The chain is built from TRBV20-1 and TRBJ2-7; D remains unclear. This CDR3 is 11 amino acids long. The germline V gene has CDR1 DFQATT and CDR2 SNEGSKA (reference sequence). The germline V and J ends were trimmed by 7 bases and 2 bases, with 9 bases remaining between them.

This rearrangement joins TRBV5-7 to TRBJ1-2; D not resolved. TRBV5-7 is known as an ORF, though its function is uncertain. The length of the CDR3 is 10 residues. The V gene lost 3 bases and the J gene lost 4 bases, with 1 base spanning the gap. The DNA of the CDR3 is TGTGCCAGCAGCTCCTATGGCTACACCTTC. Protein sequence: CASSSYGYTF.

This clone was detected a few times. In DNA form, the CDR3 reads TGTGCCAGCAGTTTATCGCCAAGATCCTACGAGCAGTACTTC. Translating it yields CASSLSPRSYEQYF. The chain has TRBV27 and TRBJ2-7; no clear D gene. V lost 0 bases and J lost 1, with 7 bases in between. The CDR3 extends over 14 amino acids. Germline V lookup: CDR1 MNHEY, CDR2 SMNVEV (reference sequence).

The chain has TRBV4-3 and TRBJ2-4; D gene unclear. Germline CDR1 is LGHNA and CDR2 is YSLEER. Trimming shortened V by 0 bases and J by 4 bases, and 13 bases separated the two germline ends. The CDR3 spans 16 residues. The CDR3 protein is CASSQDSSSQKNIQYF. The CDR3 DNA sequence: TGCGCCAGCAGCCAAGATTCCTCTTCCCAAAAAAACATTCAGTACTTC.

This clone was seen once. The V and J genes are TRBV5-8 and TRBJ2-7, with D possibly matching TRBD1 (12 bases). The V end lost 4 bases, the J end lost 3 bases, and 26 bases lay between the germline ends. This CDR3 contains 18 residues. Germline CDR1 SGHTS, CDR2 YDEGEE. The CDR3 DNA follows: TGTGCCAGCAGCGGGGACAGGGGGCGCGGACTAGCGGGCTACGAGCAGTACTTC. Encoded protein: CASSGDRGRGLAGYEQYF.

The chain is built from TRBV5-1 and TRBJ2-2; D possibly uses TRBD1 or TRBD2 (5 bases each). The germline V gene has CDR1 SGHRS and CDR2 YFSETQ. The CDR3 totals 16 residues. Trimming left V 4 bases short and J 0 bases short, with 13 bases between. The CDR3 coding sequence is TGCGCCAGCAGCCCGAGGGGACCCTCGAACACCGGGGAGCTGTTTTTT. Protein product: CASSPRGPSNTGELFF.

This sequence joins TRBV27 and TRBJ2-1, with 8 bases aligning to TRBD2. V trimming: 6 bases; J trimming: 5 bases; junction bases outside the gene matches: 12. This CDR3 has 16 amino acids. From germline, CDR1 is MNHEY and CDR2 SMNVEV (reference sequence). CDR3 sequence reads: CASSPARGGINNEQFF. CDR3 nucleotide sequence: TGTGCCAGCAGCCCCGCCCGGGGGGGGATTAACAATGAGCAGTTCTTC.

In its sample, this clone was seen a few times. CDR3 sequence reads: CASRTSGEADTQYF. DNA of the CDR3: TGTGCCAGTCGGACTTCGGGAGAGGCAGATACGCAGTATTTT. This chain connects TRBV28 to TRBJ2-3, with D maybe TRBD2 (6 bases). The V end was cut by 9 bases, the J end by 4 bases, with 17 bases between. Germline V gives CDR1 MDHEN, CDR2 SYDVKM. The CDR3 sequence is 14 residues long.

This chain links TRBV27 with TRBJ2-5; 8 nucleotides line up with TRBD1. This CDR3 is built from 15 residues. The V gene's germline CDR1 is MNHEY and CDR2 SMNVEV (reference sequence). Unmatched junction bases numbered 10, after V lost 6 bases and J lost 4 bases. The CDR3 sequence: CASSPRRTGRETQYF. The CDR3 nucleotides are TGTGCCAGCAGCCCCCGCCGGACAGGGCGAGAGACCCAGTACTTC.

The chain joins TRBV10-2 to TRBJ1-1; D may be TRBD1 (5 bases). The CDR3 runs to 14 residues. Germline V gene data show CDR1 as WSHSY and CDR2 as SAAADI. V was shortened by 3 bases and J by 8 bases, with 16 bases between the two germline ends. Here the CDR3 DNA reads TGCGCCAGCAGTGACACCGGGAGGGGAGAGGAAGCTTTCTTT. This translates into CASSDTGRGEEAFF.

V is TRBV7-9 and J is TRBJ2-5, with 8 bases that match TRBD2. The ends lost 3 bases at V and 7 bases at J; junction bases unmatched: 7. The CDR3 is made up of 14 amino acids. CDR1 is SEHNR, CDR2 FQNEAQ, per germline (reference sequence). CDR3 sequence: CASSFGLAVGTQYF. The CDR3 nucleotides read TGTGCCAGCAGCTTCGGACTAGCTGTTGGGACCCAGTACTTC. Complete variable domain (other parts from reference TRBV7-9 and TRBJ2-5): DTGVSQNPRHKITKRGQNVTFRCDPISEHNRLYWYRQTLGQGPEFLTYFQNEAQLEKSRLLSDRFSAERPKGSFSTLEIQRTEQGDSAMYLCASSFGLAVGTQYFGPGTRLLVL.

The V call is TRBV29-1, the J call TRBJ1-2; 10 nucleotides match TRBD1. With 7 bases clipped from V and 10 bases from J, the junction kept 9 bases outside the gene matches. The CDR3 extends over 12 amino acids. The germline V gene encodes CDR1 SQVTM and CDR2 ANQGSEA. CDR3 region: CSASGTGVDYTF. CDR3 DNA: TGCAGCGCCTCCGGGACAGGGGTTGACTACACCTTC.

The chain is built from TRBV4-2 and TRBJ2-7; D is perhaps TRBD2 (6 bases). Looked up from germline, CDR1 is LGHNA and CDR2 is YNFKEQ. Between the trimmed V and J ends, which lost 0 bases and 4 bases, there was a span of 16 bases. The CDR3 runs 16 residues. CDR3 DNA sequence: TGTGCCAGCAGCCAAGAGGGGTTGACTAGTTGGTACGAGCAGTACTTC. Translation: CASSQEGLTSWYEQYF.

V and J are TRBV7-2 and TRBJ1-4, with D perhaps matching TRBD1 (5 bases). CDR3 size: 14 residues. Germline assignment: CDR1 SGHTA and CDR2 FQGNSA. V was pared by 2 bases and J by 7 bases, with 11 bases between. DNA of the CDR3: TGTGCCAGCAGCTTATTAGGGGAAGGTGAAAAACTGTTTTTT. Amino acid sequence: CASSLLGEGEKLFF.

The chain has TRBV28 and TRBJ2-5; 9 positions match TRBD2. From germline, CDR1 is MDHEN and CDR2 SYDVKM. V gave up 4 bases and J gave up 4 bases; unmatched junction bases: 13. The CDR3 loop spans 17 amino acids. CDR3 sequence: CASSSPPGAGGGETQYF. CDR3 nucleotide sequence: TGTGCCAGCAGTTCGCCTCCTGGTGCGGGGGGGGGAGAGACCCAGTACTTC.

J is TRBJ2-2 and V is TRBV4-1, with 9 positions matching TRBD1. The CDR3 spans 15 residues. CDR1 and CDR2 from the germline V gene are MGHRA and YSYEKL. V gave up 5 bases and J gave up 2 bases; unmatched junction bases: 3. The CDR3 spells CASSAGQGNTGELFF. CDR3 in DNA: TGCGCCAGCAGCGCGGGACAGGGTAACACCGGGGAGCTGTTTTTT.